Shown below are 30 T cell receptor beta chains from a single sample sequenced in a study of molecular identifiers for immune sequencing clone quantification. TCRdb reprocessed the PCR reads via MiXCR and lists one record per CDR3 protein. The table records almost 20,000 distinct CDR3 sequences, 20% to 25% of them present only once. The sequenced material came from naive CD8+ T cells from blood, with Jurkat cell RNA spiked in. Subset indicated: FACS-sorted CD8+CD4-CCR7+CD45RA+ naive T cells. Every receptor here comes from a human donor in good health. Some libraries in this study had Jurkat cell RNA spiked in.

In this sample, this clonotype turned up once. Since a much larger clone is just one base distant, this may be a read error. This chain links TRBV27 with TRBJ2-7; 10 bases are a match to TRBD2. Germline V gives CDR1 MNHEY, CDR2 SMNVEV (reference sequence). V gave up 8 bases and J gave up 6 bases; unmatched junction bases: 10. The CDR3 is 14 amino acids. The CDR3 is CASGPGTSVGEQYF. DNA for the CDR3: TGTGCCAGCGGTCCCGGGACTAGCGTTGGCGAGCAGTACTTC.

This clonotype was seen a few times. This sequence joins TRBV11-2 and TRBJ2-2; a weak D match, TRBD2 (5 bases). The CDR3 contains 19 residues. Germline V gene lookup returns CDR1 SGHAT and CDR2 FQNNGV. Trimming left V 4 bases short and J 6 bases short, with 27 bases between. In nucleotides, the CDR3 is TGTGCCAGCAGCTCCGGTGGAGGTGGCGGAGGAAAGTTGGCCGGGGAGCTGTTTTTT. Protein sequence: CASSSGGGGGGKLAGELFF.

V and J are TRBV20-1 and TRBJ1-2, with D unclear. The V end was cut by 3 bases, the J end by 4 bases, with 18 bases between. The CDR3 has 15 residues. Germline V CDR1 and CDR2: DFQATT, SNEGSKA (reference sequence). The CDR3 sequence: CSASETYLTIYGYTF. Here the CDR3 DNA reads TGCAGTGCTAGTGAAACCTATCTAACCATCTATGGCTACACCTTC.

CDR3 protein: CASSLLSSPAMGAQYF. CDR3 nucleotide sequence: TGTGCCAGCAGTTTATTAAGTTCTCCAGCCATGGGAGCGCAGTACTTC. The V and J genes are TRBV27 and TRBJ2-7, with D possibly TRBD2 on 5 matching bases. V gave up 1 base and J gave up 9 bases, with 22 bases separating them. The CDR3 is made up of 16 amino acids. Germline values: CDR1 MNHEY, CDR2 SMNVEV (reference sequence).

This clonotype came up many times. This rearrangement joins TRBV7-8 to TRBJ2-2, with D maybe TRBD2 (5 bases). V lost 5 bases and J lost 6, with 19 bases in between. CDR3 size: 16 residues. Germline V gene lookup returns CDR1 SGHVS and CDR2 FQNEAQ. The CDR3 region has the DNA TGTGCCAGCAGCCAAGCGGTAGTAAGCTTCCCCGGGGAGCTGTTTTTT. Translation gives CASSQAVVSFPGELFF.

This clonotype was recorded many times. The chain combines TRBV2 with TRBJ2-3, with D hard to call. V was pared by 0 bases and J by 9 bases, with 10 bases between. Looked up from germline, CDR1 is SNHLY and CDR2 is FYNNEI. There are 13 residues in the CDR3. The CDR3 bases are TGTGCCAGCAGTGAAGCGGTCACGTGGACGCAGTATTTT. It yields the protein CASSEAVTWTQYF. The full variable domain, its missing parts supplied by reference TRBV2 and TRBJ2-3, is EPEVTQTPSHQVTQMGQEVILRCVPISNHLYFYWYRQILGQKVEFLVSFYNNEISEKSEIFDDQFSVERPDGSNFTLKIRSTKLEDSAMYFCASSEAVTWTQYFGPGTRLTVL.

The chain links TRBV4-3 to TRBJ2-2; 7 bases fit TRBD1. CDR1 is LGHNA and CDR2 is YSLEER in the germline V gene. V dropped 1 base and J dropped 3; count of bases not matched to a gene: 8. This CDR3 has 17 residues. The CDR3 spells CASSQVFYGTDTGELFF. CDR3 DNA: TGCGCCAGCAGCCAAGTCTTTTACGGGACAGACACCGGGGAGCTGTTTTTT.

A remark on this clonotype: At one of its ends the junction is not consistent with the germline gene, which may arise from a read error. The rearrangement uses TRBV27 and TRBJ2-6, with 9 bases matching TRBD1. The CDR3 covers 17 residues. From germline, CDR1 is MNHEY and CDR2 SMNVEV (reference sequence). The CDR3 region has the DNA TGTGCCAGCAGTTTATTGGACAGGGGCTCTGGGGCCAACGTCCTGACTTTT. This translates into CASSLLDRGSGANVLTF. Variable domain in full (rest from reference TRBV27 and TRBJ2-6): EAQVTQNPRYLITVTGKKLTVTCSQNMNHEYMSWYRQDPGLGLRQIYYSMNVEVTDKGDVPEGYKVSRKEKRNFPLILESPSPNQTSLYFCASSLLDRGSGANVLTFGAGSRLTVL.

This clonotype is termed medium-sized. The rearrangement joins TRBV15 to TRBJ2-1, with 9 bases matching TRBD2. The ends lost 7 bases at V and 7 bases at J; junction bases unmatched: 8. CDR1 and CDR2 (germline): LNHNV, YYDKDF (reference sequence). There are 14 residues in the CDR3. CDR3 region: CATNLAGKLNEQFF. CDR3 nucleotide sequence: TGTGCCACCAATCTAGCGGGAAAGTTAAATGAGCAGTTCTTC.

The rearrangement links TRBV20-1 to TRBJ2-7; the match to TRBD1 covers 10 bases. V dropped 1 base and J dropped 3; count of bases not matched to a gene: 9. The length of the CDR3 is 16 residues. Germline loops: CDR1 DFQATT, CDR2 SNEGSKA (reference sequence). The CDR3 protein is CSARAYAGTGDYEQYF. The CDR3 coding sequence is TGCAGTGCTAGAGCCTACGCCGGGACAGGGGACTACGAGCAGTACTTC.

CDR3 residues: CASSPSGRLDGELFF. CDR3 in DNA: TGTGCCAGCAGCCCGAGCGGGAGGCTTGACGGGGAGCTGTTTTTT. J is TRBJ2-2 and V is TRBV7-9, with 9 bases identical to TRBD2. V dropped 5 bases and J dropped 7; count of bases not matched to a gene: 8. The germline CDR1 and CDR2 sequences are SEHNR and FQNEAQ (reference sequence). This CDR3 is 15 amino acids long.

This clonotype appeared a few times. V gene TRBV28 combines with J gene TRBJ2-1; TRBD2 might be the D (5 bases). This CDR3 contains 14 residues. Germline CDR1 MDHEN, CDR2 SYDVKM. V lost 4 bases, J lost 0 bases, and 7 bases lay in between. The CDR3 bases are TGTGCCAGCAGTTGGAGGAGCTCCTACAATGAGCAGTTCTTC. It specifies CASSWRSSYNEQFF. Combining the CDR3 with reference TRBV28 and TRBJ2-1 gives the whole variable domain DVKVTQSSRYLVKRTGEKVFLECVQDMDHENMFWYRQDPGLGLRLIYFSYDVKMKEKGDIPEGYSVSREKKERFSLILESASTNQTSMYLCASSWRSSYNEQFFGPGTRLTVL.

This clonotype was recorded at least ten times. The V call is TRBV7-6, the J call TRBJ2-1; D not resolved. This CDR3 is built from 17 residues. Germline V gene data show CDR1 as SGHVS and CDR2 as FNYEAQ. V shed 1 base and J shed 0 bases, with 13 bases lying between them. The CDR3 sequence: CASSLGVRGSSYNEQFF. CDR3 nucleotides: TGTGCCAGCAGCTTAGGGGTTAGAGGCAGCTCCTACAATGAGCAGTTCTTC.

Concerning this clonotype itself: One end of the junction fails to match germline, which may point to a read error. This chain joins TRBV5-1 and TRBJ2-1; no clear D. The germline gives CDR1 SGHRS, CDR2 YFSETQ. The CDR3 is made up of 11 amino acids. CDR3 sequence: CASSLNMEQFF. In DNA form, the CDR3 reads TGTGCCAGCAGCTTGAACATGGAGCAGTTCTTC.

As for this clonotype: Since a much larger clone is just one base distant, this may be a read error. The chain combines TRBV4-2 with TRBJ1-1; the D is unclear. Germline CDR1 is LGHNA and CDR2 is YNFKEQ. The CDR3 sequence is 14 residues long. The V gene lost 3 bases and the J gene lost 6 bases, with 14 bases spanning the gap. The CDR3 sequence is CASSHVEVGPEAFF. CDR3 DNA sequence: TGTGCCAGCAGCCATGTCGAGGTGGGCCCTGAAGCTTTCTTT.

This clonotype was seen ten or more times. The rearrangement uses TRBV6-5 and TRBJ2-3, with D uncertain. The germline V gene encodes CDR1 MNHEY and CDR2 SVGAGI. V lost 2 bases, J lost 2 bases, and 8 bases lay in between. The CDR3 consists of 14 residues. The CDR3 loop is CASSYGQNTDTQYF. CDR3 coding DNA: TGTGCCAGCAGTTACGGGCAAAACACAGATACGCAGTATTTT.

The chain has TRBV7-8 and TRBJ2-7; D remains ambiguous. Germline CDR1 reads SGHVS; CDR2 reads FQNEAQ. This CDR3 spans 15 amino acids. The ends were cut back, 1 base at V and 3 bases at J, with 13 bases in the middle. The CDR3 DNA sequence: TGTGCCAGCAGCTTAGAATCCGCAATAAACTACGAGCAGTACTTC. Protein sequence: CASSLESAINYEQYF.

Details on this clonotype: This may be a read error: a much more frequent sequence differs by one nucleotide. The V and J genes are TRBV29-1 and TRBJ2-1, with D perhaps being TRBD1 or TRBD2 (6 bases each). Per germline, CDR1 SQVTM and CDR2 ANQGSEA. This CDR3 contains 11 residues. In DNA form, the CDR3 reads TGCAGCATTGACGGGGGCTATGAGCAGTTCTTC. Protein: CSIDGGYEQFF.

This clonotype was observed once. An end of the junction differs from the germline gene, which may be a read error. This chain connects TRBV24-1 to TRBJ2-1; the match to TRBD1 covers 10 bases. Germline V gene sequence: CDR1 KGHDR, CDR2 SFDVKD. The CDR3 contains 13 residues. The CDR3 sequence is CVTRDRGINEQFF. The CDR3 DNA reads TGTGTCACCCGGGACAGGGGTATCAATGAGCAGTTCTTC.

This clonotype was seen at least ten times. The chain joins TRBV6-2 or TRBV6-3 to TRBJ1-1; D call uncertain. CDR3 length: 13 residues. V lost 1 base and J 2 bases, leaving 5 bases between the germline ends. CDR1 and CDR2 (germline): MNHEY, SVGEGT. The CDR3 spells CASSYWANTEAFF. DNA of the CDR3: TGTGCCAGCAGTTACTGGGCAAACACTGAAGCTTTCTTT.

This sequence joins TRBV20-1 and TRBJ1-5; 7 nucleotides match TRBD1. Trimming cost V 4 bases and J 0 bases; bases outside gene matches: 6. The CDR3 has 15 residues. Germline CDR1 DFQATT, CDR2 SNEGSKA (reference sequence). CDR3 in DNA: TGCAGTGCTACTCGGACAGGAGATAGCAATCAGCCCCAGCATTTT. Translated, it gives CSATRTGDSNQPQHF.

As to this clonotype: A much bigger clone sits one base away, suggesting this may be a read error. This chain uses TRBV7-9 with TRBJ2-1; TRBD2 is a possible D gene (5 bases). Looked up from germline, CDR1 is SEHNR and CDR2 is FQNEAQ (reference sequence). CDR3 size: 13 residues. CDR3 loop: CASNLVRTQEQFF. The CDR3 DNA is TGTGCCAGCAACTTAGTACGGACTCAAGAGCAGTTCTTC.

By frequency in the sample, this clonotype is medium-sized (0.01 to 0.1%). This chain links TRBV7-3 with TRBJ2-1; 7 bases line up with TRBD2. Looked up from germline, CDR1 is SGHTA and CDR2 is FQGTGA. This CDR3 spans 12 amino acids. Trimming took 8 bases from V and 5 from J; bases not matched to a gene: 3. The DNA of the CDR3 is TGTGCCAGCGGGGGGGGAAACAATGAGCAGTTCTTC. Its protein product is CASGGGNNEQFF.

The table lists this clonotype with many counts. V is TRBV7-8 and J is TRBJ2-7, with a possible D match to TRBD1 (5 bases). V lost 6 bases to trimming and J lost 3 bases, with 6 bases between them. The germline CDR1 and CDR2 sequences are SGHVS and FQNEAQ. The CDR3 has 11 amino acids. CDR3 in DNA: TGTGCCAGCAGTACAGGCTACGAGCAGTACTTC. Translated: CASSTGYEQYF.

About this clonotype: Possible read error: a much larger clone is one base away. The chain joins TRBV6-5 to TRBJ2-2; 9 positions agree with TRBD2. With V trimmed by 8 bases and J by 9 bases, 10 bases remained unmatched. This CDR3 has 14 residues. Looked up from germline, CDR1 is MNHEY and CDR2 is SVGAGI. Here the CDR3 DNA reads TGTGCCAGCCGGACTAGCGAGAGAGCCAGGGAGCTGTTTTTT. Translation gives CASRTSERARELFF.

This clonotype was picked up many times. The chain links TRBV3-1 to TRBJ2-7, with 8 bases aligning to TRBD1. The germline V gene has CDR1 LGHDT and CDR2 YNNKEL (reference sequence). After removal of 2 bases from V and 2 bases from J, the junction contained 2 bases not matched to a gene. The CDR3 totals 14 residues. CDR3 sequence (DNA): TGTGCCAGCAGCCAACAACAGGGGGCCTACGAGCAGTACTTC. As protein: CASSQQQGAYEQYF.

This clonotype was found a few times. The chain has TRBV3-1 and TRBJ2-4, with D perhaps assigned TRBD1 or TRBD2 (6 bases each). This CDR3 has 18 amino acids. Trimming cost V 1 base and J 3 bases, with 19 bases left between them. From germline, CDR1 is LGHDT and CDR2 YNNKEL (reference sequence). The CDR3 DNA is TGTGCCAGCAGCCAAGGAAGTCGGGGGCCGGAGGTCAAAAACATTCAGTACTTC. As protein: CASSQGSRGPEVKNIQYF.

CDR3 region: CASSESWETQYF. The CDR3 DNA reads TGTGCCAGCAGCGAGTCTTGGGAGACCCAGTACTTC. The chain is built from TRBV5-6 and TRBJ2-5; D unresolved. Germline lookup yields CDR1 SGHDT and CDR2 YYEEEE. This CDR3 is built from 12 residues. The ends were cut back, 4 bases at V and 5 bases at J, with 9 bases in the middle.

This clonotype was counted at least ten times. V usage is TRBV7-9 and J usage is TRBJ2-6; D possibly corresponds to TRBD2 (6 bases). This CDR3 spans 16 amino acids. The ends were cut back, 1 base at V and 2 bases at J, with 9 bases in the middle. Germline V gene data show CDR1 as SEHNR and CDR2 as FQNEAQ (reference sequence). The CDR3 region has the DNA TGTGCCAGCAGCTTAGGGGGCGGGGCTGGGGCCAACGTCCTGACTTTC. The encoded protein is CASSLGGGAGANVLTF. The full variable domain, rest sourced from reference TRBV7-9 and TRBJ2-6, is DTGVSQNPRHKITKRGQNVTFRCDPISEHNRLYWYRQTLGQGPEFLTYFQNEAQLEKSRLLSDRFSAERPKGSFSTLEIQRTEQGDSAMYLCASSLGGGAGANVLTFGAGSRLTVL.

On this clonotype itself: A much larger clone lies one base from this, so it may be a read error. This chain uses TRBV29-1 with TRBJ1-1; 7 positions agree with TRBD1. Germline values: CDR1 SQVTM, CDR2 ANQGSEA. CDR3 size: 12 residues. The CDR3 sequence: CSAGQDNAEASF. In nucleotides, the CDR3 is TGCAGCGCAGGACAGGATAACGCTGAAGCTTCCTTT.